The next 18 T cell receptor beta chains were all read from a single sample in a study of PD-1 blockade in classical Hodgkin lymphoma. In every patient, relapse followed autologous stem cell transplantation, while exposure to brentuximab vedotin differed. The data were produced by immunoSEQ multiplex PCR, yet TCRdb's version contains in-frame clones alone and is incomplete. The data show some 12,000 clones, around 79% seen once. Sequenced here: peripheral blood mononuclear cells (PBMCs), sampled at baseline. The receptors were gathered from a human donor with classical Hodgkin lymphoma.

The chain has TRBV11-1 and TRBJ2-2; tentatively, D is TRBD2 (6 bases). The V gene's germline CDR1 is SGHAT and CDR2 FQDESV (reference sequence). V gave up 3 bases and J gave up 5 bases, with 7 bases separating them. This CDR3 comprises 13 residues. CDR3 sequence reads: CASSFRGTGELFF. CDR3 nucleotide sequence: TGTGCCAGCAGCTTTCGGGGGACCGGGGAGCTGTTTTTT. Using reference TRBV11-1 and TRBJ2-2 for the parts outside the CDR3, the full variable domain is EAEVAQSPRYKITEKSQAVAFWCDPISGHATLYWYRQILGQGPELLVQFQDESVVDDSQLPKDRFSAERLKGVDSTLKIQPAELGDSAMYLCASSFRGTGELFFGEGSRLTVL.

The chain carries TRBV2 and TRBJ1-1, with D maybe TRBD1 (6 bases). Germline V gene lookup returns CDR1 SNHLY and CDR2 FYNNEI. V lost 7 bases to trimming and J lost 5 bases, with 11 bases between them. The CDR3 sequence is 12 residues long. The CDR3 loop is CASMGAWTEAFF. The CDR3 region has the DNA TGTGCCAGCATGGGGGCTTGGACTGAAGCTTTCTTT.

The chain is built from TRBV14 and TRBJ2-5; D gene uncertain. Per germline, CDR1 SGHDN and CDR2 FVKESK. The CDR3 is 13 amino acids. V lost 0 bases, J lost 7 bases, and 9 bases lay in between. The CDR3 is CASSQDVLGTQYF. The CDR3 coding sequence is TGTGCCAGCAGCCAAGACGTCTTGGGGACCCAGTACTTC.

The chain combines TRBV7-3 with TRBJ1-2; D gene ambiguous. The CDR3 extends over 13 amino acids. V dropped 5 bases and J dropped 3 bases, with 10 bases sitting between them. Germline CDR1 SGHTA, CDR2 FQGTGA. As DNA, the CDR3 is TGTGCCAGCAGCCACGGACCCGACTATGGCTACACCTTC. Protein product: CASSHGPDYGYTF.

The chain employs TRBV6-5 and TRBJ1-1; 7 bases match TRBD1. The CDR3 is made up of 14 amino acids. After removal of 6 bases from V and 1 base from J, the junction contained 5 bases not matched to a gene. Germline V gives CDR1 MNHEY, CDR2 SVGAGI. This chain's CDR3 is CASRRDRTNTEAFF. CDR3 coding DNA: TGTGCCAGCAGGAGGGACAGAACGAACACTGAAGCTTTCTTT.

The genes are TRBV10-1 and TRBJ1-1; D may be TRBD1 (5 bases). The CDR3 has 14 residues. The V gene's germline CDR1 is WNHNN and CDR2 SYGVQD (reference sequence). V shed 10 bases and J shed 5 bases, with 20 bases lying between them. Here the CDR3 reads CATRRPGGATEAFF. The CDR3 region has the DNA TGCGCCACCAGAAGACCCGGGGGAGCGACTGAAGCTTTCTTT.

This sequence joins TRBV2 and TRBJ2-5, with D possibly being TRBD1 (6 bases). Trimming took off 6 bases at V and 0 bases at J, with 14 bases between the two ends. The CDR3 consists of 15 residues. Germline lookup yields CDR1 SNHLY and CDR2 FYNNEI. CDR3 sequence (DNA): TGTGCCAGCAGCGAGGGACACTTGTACCAAGAGACCCAGTACTTC. This gives the protein CASSEGHLYQETQYF.

This clone was observed a single time. The V gene is TRBV5-8, the J gene TRBJ2-7; TRBD2 might be the D (7 bases). Trimming pared 7 bases from V and 5 bases from J, leaving 22 bases between. Germline CDR1 is SGHTS and CDR2 is YDEGEE. This CDR3 comprises 15 residues. The CDR3 DNA reads TGTGCCAGCGGCCGGGGCGTGGGGGGGCCCCACGAGCAGTACTTC. Translating gives CASGRGVGGPHEQYF.

This chain links TRBV5-1 with TRBJ2-5; 10 nucleotides match TRBD1. The junction had 4 bases not matched to a gene; V was cut back by 4 bases and J by 4 bases. CDR1 is SGHRS, CDR2 YFSETQ, per germline. The CDR3 contains 14 residues. The CDR3 spells CASSPGTGVETQYF. In DNA, the CDR3 is TGCGCCAGCAGCCCCGGGACAGGGGTAGAGACCCAGTACTTC.

The V and J genes are TRBV2 and TRBJ2-5; D possibly corresponds to TRBD2 (7 bases). V was cut by 4 bases and J by 4 bases, with 13 bases left in between. Germline V gene sequence: CDR1 SNHLY, CDR2 FYNNEI. This CDR3 region has 14 residues. The DNA of the CDR3 is TGTGCCAGCAGTGCCGGGGGGCGCGGAGAGACCCAGTACTTC. This sequence encodes CASSAGGRGETQYF.

The CDR3 DNA sequence: TGTGCCAGCAGTCAAGGGGGCGCTCAGAACACTGAAGCTTTCTTT. This sequence encodes CASSQGGAQNTEAFF. The rearrangement joins TRBV6-1 to TRBJ1-1; TRBD1 aligns across 7 bases. Germline V gives CDR1 MNHNS, CDR2 SASEGT. The CDR3 totals 15 residues. V shed 5 bases, J shed 1 base, and the junction held 7 bases outside the gene matches.

The CDR3 is CSPRSTPAGTEAFF. The CDR3 nucleotides read TGCAGTCCTCGGTCGACTCCGGCGGGCACTGAAGCTTTCTTT. This rearrangement joins TRBV29-1 to TRBJ1-1; D call uncertain. CDR1 and CDR2 (germline): SQVTM, ANQGSEA. This CDR3 has 14 amino acids.

This rearrangement joins TRBV9 to TRBJ2-5, with D perhaps given as TRBD1 or TRBD2 (5 bases each). The CDR3 sequence is 15 residues long. The germline V and J ends were trimmed by 0 bases and 5 bases, with 14 bases remaining between them. Germline loops: CDR1 SGDLS, CDR2 YYNGEE. The CDR3: CASSVDFGGGETQYF. Written as DNA, the CDR3 is TGTGCCAGCAGCGTAGACTTTGGGGGTGGCGAGACCCAGTACTTC. Full variable domain (outside the CDR3, taken from reference TRBV9 and TRBJ2-5): DSGVTQTPKHLITATGQRVTLRCSPRSGDLSVYWYQQSLDQGLQFLIQYYNGEERAKGNILERFSAQQFPDLHSELNLSSLELGDSALYFCASSVDFGGGETQYFGPGTRLLVL.

This chain uses TRBV5-1 with TRBJ2-7; a weak D match, TRBD2 (5 bases). The CDR3 length is 13 residues. Germline V gene data show CDR1 as SGHRS and CDR2 as YFSETQ. V was clipped by 2 bases and J by 7 bases, with 13 bases between them. The CDR3 reads CASSFGPSGEQYF. DNA of the CDR3: TGCGCCAGCAGCTTTGGGCCTTCGGGAGAGCAGTACTTC.

V and J are TRBV5-1 and TRBJ1-2, with D possibly TRBD1 on 6 matching bases. Germline CDR1 and CDR2: SGHRS and YFSETQ. The CDR3 covers 14 residues. Trimming pared 0 bases from V and 8 bases from J, leaving 14 bases between. CDR3 nucleotide sequence: TGCGCCAGCAGCTTGGAAAGTCAGGGGACCGGCTACACCTTC. Its translation is CASSLESQGTGYTF.

A few counts support this clone. V is TRBV7-9 and J is TRBJ1-1; no clear D gene. Germline loops: CDR1 SEHNR, CDR2 FQNEAQ (reference sequence). Trimming pared 8 bases from V and 1 base from J, leaving 5 bases between. The CDR3 runs 11 residues. For the CDR3, the DNA is TGTGCCAGCTGGAGGAACACTGAAGCTTTCTTT. It is translated as CASWRNTEAFF.

The chain is built from TRBV7-2 and TRBJ2-2; a possible D gene is TRBD2 (6 bases). The CDR3 sequence is 16 residues long. Trimming took off 11 bases at V and 3 bases at J, with 22 bases between the two ends. The germline gives CDR1 SGHTA, CDR2 FQGNSA. The CDR3 loop is CAQGPRGGGDTGELFF. The CDR3 DNA reads TGTGCCCAGGGCCCACGGGGTGGCGGGGACACCGGGGAGCTGTTTTTT.

The chain recombines TRBV28 with TRBJ1-5; the D gene is possibly TRBD1 (6 bases). V was pared by 2 bases and J by 3 bases, with 11 bases between. The CDR3 length is 15 residues. Germline V lookup: CDR1 MDHEN, CDR2 SYDVKM. The CDR3 is CASSLGGGANQPQHF. The DNA of the CDR3 is TGTGCCAGCAGTTTAGGAGGGGGGGCCAATCAGCCCCAGCATTTT.